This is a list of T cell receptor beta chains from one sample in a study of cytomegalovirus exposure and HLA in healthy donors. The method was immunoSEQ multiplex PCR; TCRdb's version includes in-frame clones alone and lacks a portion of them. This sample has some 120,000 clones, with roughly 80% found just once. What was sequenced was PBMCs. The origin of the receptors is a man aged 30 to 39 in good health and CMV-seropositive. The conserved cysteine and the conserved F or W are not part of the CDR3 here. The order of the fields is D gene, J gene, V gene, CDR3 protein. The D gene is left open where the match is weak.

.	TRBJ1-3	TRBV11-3	ASTTEAAGNTIY
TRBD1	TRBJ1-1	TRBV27	ASSFTGAGEAF
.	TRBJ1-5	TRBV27	ASSMGGYSNQPQH
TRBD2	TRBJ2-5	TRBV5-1	ASSLGLAGGRETQY
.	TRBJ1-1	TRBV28	ASSPVPSGAF
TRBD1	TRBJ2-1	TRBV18	ASSPGQGGIYEQF
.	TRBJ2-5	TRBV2	ASRRGRGVGETQY
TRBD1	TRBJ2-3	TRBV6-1	ASSPGGQSTDTQY
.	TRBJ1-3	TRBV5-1	ASSSHPGDSSGNTIY
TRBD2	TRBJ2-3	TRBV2	ASSEGLLAGVADTQY
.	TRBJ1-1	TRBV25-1	ASSSQGNTEAF
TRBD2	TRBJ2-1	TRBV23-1	ASSQFPPSGIPYNEQF
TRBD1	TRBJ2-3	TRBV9	ASSFGQAHTDTQY
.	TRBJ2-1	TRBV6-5	ASSSPRTNYNEQF
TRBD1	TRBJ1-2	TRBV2	ASLSDRGRVGYT
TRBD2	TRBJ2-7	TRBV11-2	ASSLLGWGGSYEQY
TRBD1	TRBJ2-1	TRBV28	ASSLGQQDEQF
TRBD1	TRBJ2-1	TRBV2	ASSDRTGVNEQF
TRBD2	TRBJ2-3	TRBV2	ASSRLAGDSTDTQY
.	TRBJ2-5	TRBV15	ATSRAGTLRETQY
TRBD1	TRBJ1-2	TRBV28	ASRPIGTGTGDYGYT
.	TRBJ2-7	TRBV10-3	AISESSRRESPYEQY
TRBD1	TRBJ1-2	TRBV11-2	ASSLVGTGYGYT
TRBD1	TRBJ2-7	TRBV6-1	ASSVTGWSYEQY
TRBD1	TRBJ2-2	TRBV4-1	ASSRGQGGTGELF
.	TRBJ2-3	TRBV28	ASSSRTVLQMGTQY
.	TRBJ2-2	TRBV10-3	AIRGSGELF
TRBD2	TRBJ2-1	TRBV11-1	ASSLLAGAYNEQF
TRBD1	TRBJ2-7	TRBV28	ASSSTGGTGGYEQY
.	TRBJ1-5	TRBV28	ASSLPTGWSNQPQH
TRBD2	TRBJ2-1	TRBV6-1	ASSPSGSGNEQF
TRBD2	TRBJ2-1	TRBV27	ASGRVGHNEQF
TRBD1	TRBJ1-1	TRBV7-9	ASSGYPGTGSFTEAF
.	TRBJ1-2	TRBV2	ASSPENYSNYGYT
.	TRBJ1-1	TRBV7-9	ASSPGQVNTEAF
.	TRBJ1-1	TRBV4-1	ASSQGREAF
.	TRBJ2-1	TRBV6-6	ASSYRRGTYNEQF
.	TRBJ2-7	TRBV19	ASSVTASYEQY
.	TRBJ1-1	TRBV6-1	ASSEAPHFQALNTEAF
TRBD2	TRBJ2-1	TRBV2	ASGTSGTYNEQF
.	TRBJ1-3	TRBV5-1	ASSSFGNTIY
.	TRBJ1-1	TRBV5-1	ASSLASGSTEAF
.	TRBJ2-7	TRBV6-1	ASRVRDTYEQY
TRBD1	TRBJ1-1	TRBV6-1	ASSVRDRDTEAF
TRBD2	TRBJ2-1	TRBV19	ASSRILAATYNEQF
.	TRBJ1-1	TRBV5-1	ASSLTGGRINTEAF
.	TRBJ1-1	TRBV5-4	ASSLEAGSGEAF
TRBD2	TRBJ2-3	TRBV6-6	ASSQIAGGSTDTQY